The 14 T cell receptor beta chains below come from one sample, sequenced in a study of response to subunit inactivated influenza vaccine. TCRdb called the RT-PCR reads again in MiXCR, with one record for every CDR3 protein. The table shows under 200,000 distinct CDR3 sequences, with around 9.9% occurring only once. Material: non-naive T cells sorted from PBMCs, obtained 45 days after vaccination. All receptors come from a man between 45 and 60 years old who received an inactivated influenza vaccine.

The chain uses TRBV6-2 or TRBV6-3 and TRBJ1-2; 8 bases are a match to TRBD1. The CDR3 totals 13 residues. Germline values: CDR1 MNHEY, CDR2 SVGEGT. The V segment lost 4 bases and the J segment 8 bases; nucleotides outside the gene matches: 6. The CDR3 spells CASSWDRSGGYTF. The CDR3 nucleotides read TGTGCCAGCAGTTGGGACAGGTCGGGCGGCTACACCTTC.

The CDR3 bases are TGTGCCAGCAGTGTGACACCCGGCAATGAAGCTTTCTTT. As protein: CASSVTPGNEAFF. This rearrangement joins TRBV6-4 to TRBJ1-1; D gene uncertain. This CDR3 spans 13 amino acids. Germline CDR1 MRHNA, CDR2 SNTAGT. Trimming pared 4 bases from V and 7 bases from J, leaving 13 bases between.

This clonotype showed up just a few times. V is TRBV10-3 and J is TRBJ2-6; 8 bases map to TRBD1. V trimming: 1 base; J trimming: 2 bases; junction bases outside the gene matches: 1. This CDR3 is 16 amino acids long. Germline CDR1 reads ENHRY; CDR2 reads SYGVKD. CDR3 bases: TGTGCCATCAGTGAGTTACAGGGGGCTGGGGCCAACGTCCTGACTTTC. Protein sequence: CAISELQGAGANVLTF.

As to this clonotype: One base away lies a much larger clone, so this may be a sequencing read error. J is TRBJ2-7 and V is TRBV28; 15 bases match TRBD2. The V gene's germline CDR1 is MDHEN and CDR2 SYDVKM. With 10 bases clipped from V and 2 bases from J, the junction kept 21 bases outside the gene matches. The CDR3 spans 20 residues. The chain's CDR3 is CATYLNPPGLAGGTAYEQYF. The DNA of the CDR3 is TGTGCCACCTACCTCAACCCTCCGGGACTAGCGGGAGGAACCGCCTACGAGCAGTACTTC. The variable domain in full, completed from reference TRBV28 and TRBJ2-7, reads DVKVTQSSRYLVKRTGEKVFLECVQDMDHENMFWYRQDPGLGLRLIYFSYDVKMKEKGDIPEGYSVSREKKERFSLILESASTNQTSMYLCATYLNPPGLAGGTAYEQYFGPGTRLTVT.

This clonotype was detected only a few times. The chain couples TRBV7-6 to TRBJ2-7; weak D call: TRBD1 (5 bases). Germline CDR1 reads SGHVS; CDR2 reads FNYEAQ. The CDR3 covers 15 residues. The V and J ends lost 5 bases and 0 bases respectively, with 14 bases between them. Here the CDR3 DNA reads TGTGCCAGCAGCGCATTAACAGGTCCCTCCTACGAGCAGTACTTC. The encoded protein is CASSALTGPSYEQYF.

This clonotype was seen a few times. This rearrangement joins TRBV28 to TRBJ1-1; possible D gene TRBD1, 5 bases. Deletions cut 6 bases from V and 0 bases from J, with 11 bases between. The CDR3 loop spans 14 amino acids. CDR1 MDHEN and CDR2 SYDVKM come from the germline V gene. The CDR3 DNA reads TGTGCCAGCAGCAAACTGGGGCTGAACACTGAAGCTTTCTTT. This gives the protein CASSKLGLNTEAFF. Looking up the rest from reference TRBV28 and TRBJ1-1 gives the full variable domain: DVKVTQSSRYLVKRTGEKVFLECVQDMDHENMFWYRQDPGLGLRLIYFSYDVKMKEKGDIPEGYSVSREKKERFSLILESASTNQTSMYLCASSKLGLNTEAFFGQGTRLTVV.

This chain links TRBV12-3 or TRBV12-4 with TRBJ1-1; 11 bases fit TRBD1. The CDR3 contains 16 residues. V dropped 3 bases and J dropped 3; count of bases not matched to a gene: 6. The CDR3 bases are TGTGCCAGCAGTTTCGGGACAGGGGGTTGGGACACTGAAGCTTTCTTT. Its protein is CASSFGTGGWDTEAFF.

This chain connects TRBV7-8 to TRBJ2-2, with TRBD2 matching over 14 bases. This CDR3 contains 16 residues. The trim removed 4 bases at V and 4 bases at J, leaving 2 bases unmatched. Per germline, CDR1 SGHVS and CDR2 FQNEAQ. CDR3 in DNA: TGTGCCAGCAGCTCAGGACTAGCGGGGGGCACCGGGGAGCTGTTTTTT. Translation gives CASSSGLAGGTGELFF.

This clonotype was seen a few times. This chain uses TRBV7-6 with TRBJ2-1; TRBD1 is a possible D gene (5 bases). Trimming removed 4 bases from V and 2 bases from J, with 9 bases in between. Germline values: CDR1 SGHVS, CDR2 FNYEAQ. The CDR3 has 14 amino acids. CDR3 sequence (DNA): TGTGCCAGCAGCTCGACAGTTACCTACAATGAGCAGTTCTTC. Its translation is CASSSTVTYNEQFF.

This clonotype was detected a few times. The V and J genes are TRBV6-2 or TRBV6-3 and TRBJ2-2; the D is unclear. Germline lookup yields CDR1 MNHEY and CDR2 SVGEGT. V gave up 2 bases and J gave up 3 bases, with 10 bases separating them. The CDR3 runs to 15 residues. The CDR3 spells CASSYEEHHTGELFF. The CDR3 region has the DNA TGTGCCAGCAGTTACGAAGAACACCACACCGGGGAGCTGTTTTTT.

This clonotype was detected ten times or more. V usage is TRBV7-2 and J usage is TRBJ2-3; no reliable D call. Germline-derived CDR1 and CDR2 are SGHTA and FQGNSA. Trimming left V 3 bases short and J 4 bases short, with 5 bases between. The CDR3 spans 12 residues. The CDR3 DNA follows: TGTGCCAGCAGCTTTGGAGCAGATACGCAGTATTTT. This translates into CASSFGADTQYF.

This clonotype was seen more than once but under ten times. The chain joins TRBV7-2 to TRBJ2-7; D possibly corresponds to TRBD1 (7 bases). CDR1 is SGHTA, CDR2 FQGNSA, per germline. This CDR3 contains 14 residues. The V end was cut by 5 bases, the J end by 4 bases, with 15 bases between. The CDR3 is CASSQGGTVYEQYF. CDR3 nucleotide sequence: TGTGCCAGCAGCCAAGGCGGGACAGTTTACGAGCAGTACTTC.

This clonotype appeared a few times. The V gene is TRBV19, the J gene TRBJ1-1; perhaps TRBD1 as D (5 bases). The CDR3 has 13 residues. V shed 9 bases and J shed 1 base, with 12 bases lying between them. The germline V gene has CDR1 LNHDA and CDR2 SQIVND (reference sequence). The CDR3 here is CASSRAKNTEAFF. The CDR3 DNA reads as TGTGCCAGCTCCAGGGCAAAGAACACTGAAGCTTTCTTT.

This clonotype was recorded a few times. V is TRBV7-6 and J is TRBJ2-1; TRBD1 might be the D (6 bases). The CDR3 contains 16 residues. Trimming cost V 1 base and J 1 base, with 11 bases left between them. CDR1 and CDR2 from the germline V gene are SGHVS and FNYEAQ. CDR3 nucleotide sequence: TGTGCCAGCAGCTTAGAGGGGGATAGTTCCTACAATGAGCAGTTCTTC. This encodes CASSLEGDSSYNEQFF.